The rows below give T cell receptor beta chains drawn from one sample of a study of post-analysis software for immune sequencing data. TCRdb itself ran the PCR reads through MiXCR, one entry per CDR3 protein. The sample includes around 200,000 distinct CDR3 sequences, roughly 30% of them seen just once. The sequencing sample was made of blood. The source is a girl aged 2-17 years with multiple sclerosis. CDR3s include the opening cysteine and the closing phenylalanine or tryptophan. Fields, in order: V gene, clone size, D gene, J gene, CDR3 DNA, CDR3 protein. A D gene is named only where the DNA matches it firmly. A row's size may be missing; if present it is once, few, many or a size class.

TRBV18	many	-	TRBJ1-2	TGTGCCAGCTCACCAGCAGGCGAAGGCTCTAACTATGGCTACACCTTC	CASSPAGEGSNYGYTF
TRBV14	-	-	TRBJ2-1	TGTGCCAGCAGCCGGCGAGCCGGAGACCTTCTCCTCAACAATGAGCAGTTCTTC	CASSRRAGDLLLNNEQFF
TRBV6-6	-	-	TRBJ2-7	TGTGCCAGCAGTTACGGTCGACGGAACGAGCAGTACTTC	CASSYGRRNEQYF
TRBV10-3	few	TRBD2	TRBJ2-7	TGTGCCATCACCGCTAGCGGGGGCCCCGGGGACGAGCAGTACTTC	CAITASGGPGDEQYF
TRBV29-1	many	-	TRBJ2-3	TGCAGCACACATTCCGGCACAGATACGCAGTATTTT	CSTHSGTDTQYF
TRBV20-1	many	TRBD2	TRBJ2-5	TGCAGTGCTAGAGGTGCGGTAGCGGGGATTCAAGAGACCCAGTACTTC	CSARGAVAGIQETQYF
TRBV28	-	-	TRBJ1-1	TGTGCCAGCAGACCCAGCTTGGGAGGTTCGAACACTGAAGCTTTCTTT	CASRPSLGGSNTEAFF
TRBV25-1	many	-	TRBJ2-7	TGTGCCAGATCTGGTCCTTCCTACGAGCAGTACTTC	CARSGPSYEQYF
TRBV30	-	TRBD2	TRBJ2-3	TGTGCCTGGAATCTAGCGGGGGTTTCCACAGATACGCAGTATTTT	CAWNLAGVSTDTQYF
TRBV29-1	many	-	TRBJ1-5	TGCAGCGTTGAATTTGAGGGGCAGCCCCAGCATTTT	CSVEFEGQPQHF
TRBV5-1	-	-	TRBJ1-5	TGCGCCAGCAGGGTCGGGGACGATCAGCTCCAGCATTTT	CASRVGDDQLQHF
TRBV7-2	many	-	TRBJ2-1	TGTGCCAGTGGGGGTAGCGAAAAATACAATGAGCAGTTCTTC	CASGGSEKYNEQFF
TRBV4-2	few	TRBD2	TRBJ2-1	TGTGCCAGCAGCCTCACCGGGGGGGGAGGGGCTAGCGGGAGGGACTCGGATGAGCAGTTCTTC	CASSLTGGGGASGRDSDEQFF
TRBV12-3/TRBV12-4	-	TRBD1	TRBJ1-5	TGTGCCAGCAGGCGACAGGGGGCCAATCAGCCCCAGCATTTT	CASRRQGANQPQHF
TRBV7-2	once	-	TRBJ2-7	TGTGCCAGCAGCAAACAGGGTTTCGAGCAGTACTTC	CASSKQGFEQYF
TRBV20-1	-	-	TRBJ2-3	TGCAGTGCCGGGCCACAACTACGAGATACGCAGTATTTT	CSAGPQLRDTQYF
TRBV9	-	TRBD2	TRBJ2-7	TGTGCCAGCAGCGTAGGACTAGCGGACTCCTACGAGCAGTACTTC	CASSVGLADSYEQYF
TRBV18	-	-	TRBJ1-2	TGTGCCAGCTCATCCCAGGGTGGCGATGGCTACACCTTC	CASSSQGGDGYTF
TRBV4-2	-	TRBD2	TRBJ2-3	TGTGCCAGCAGCCTTCGGACTGGCGGGGGGGCGAGCACAGATACGCAGTATTTT	CASSLRTGGGASTDTQYF
TRBV6-6	few	-	TRBJ1-1	TGTGCCAGCAGAAACCGGGACACAACTGAAGCTTTCTTT	CASRNRDTTEAFF
TRBV6-1	many	-	TRBJ2-7	TGTGCCAGCTCCCGAGCTTCGGCATATTCCGCCTACGAGCAGTACTTC	CASSRASAYSAYEQYF
TRBV9	-	-	TRBJ1-2	TGTGCCAGCAGCGCCAGGAATGCTAACTATGGCTACACCTTC	CASSARNANYGYTF
TRBV2	few	-	TRBJ1-5	TGTGCCAGCAGTGAATGGGGTCAGCCCCAGCATTTT	CASSEWGQPQHF
TRBV18	few	-	TRBJ1-1	TGTGCCAGCTCACCAGAGAGGGTGAACACTGAAGCTTTCTTT	CASSPERVNTEAFF
TRBV4-1	-	TRBD1	TRBJ2-7	TGCGCCAGCAGCCCCGATCCTAGACAGGGGGGGTCCTATGAGCAGTACTTC	CASSPDPRQGGSYEQYF
TRBV2	-	-	TRBJ1-5	TGTGCCAGCAGTGAAGCAGACCGGGGTCAGCCCCAGCATTTT	CASSEADRGQPQHF
TRBV6-5	many	TRBD1	TRBJ1-5	TGTGCCAGCAGTTCCACAGGGGGAGGTCAGCCCCAGCATTTT	CASSSTGGGQPQHF
TRBV7-7	-	-	TRBJ2-2	TGTGCTAGCAGCCTATCGAACACCGGGGAGCTGTTTTTT	CASSLSNTGELFF
TRBV10-3	many	-	TRBJ1-2	TGTGCCATCAGGAACAGGGATGGCTACACCTTC	CAIRNRDGYTF